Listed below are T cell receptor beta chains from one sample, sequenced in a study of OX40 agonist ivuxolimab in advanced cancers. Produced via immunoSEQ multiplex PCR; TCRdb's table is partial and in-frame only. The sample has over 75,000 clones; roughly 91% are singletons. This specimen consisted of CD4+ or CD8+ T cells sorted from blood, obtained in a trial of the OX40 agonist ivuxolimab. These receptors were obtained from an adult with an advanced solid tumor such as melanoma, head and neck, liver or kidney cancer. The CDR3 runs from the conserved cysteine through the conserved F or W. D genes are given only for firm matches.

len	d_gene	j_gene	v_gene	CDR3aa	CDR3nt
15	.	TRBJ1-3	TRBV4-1	CASSRLGGFGNTIYF	TGCGCCAGCAGCCGATTAGGGGGTTTTGGAAACACCATATATTTT
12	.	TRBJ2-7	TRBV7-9	CASSFGSAEQYF	TGTGCCAGCAGCTTCGGCTCCGCCGAGCAGTACTTC
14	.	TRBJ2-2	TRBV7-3	CASSFDTYTGELFF	TGTGCCAGCAGCTTCGACACCTACACCGGGGAGCTGTTTTTT
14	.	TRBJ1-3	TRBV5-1	CASSSTLSGNTIYF	TGCGCCAGCAGCTCGACACTCTCTGGAAACACCATATATTTT
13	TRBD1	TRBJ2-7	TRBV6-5	CASSRTGPYEQYF	TGTGCCAGCAGTCGGACAGGCCCTTACGAGCAGTACTTC
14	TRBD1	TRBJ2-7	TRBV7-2	CASSWKGQGVEQYF	TGTGCCAGCAGCTGGAAGGGACAGGGGGTAGAGCAGTACTTC
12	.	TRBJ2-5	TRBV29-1	CSVRDSEETQYF	TGCAGCGTTAGGGACTCCGAAGAGACCCAGTACTTC
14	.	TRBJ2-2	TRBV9	CASSPRANTGELFF	TGTGCCAGCAGCCCCCGGGCGAACACCGGGGAGCTGTTTTTT
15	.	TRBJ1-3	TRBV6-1	CASRPSFGRGNTIYF	TGTGCCAGCAGACCTAGCTTTGGCCGGGGAAACACCATATATTTT
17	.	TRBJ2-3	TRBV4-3	CASSQEAGLSSTDTQYF	TGCGCCAGCAGCCAAGAGGCGGGACTCTCTAGCACAGATACGCAGTATTTT
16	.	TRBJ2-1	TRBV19	CASSRSGPVSYNEQFF	TGTGCCAGTAGCAGGAGCGGCCCCGTCTCCTACAATGAGCAGTTCTTC
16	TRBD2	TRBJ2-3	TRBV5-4	CASSLRGTSGSGTQYF	TGTGCCAGCAGCTTACGCGGGACTAGCGGGAGCGGAACGCAGTATTTT
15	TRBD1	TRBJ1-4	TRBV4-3	CASSQNPGGGEKLFF	TGCGCCAGCAGCCAAAACCCAGGGGGTGGTGAAAAACTGTTTTTT
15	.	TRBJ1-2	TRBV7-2	CASSLVRHANYGYTF	TGTGCCAGCAGCTTAGTGAGACACGCGAACTATGGCTACACCTTC
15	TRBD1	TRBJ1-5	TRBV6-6	CASSYEGQVNQPQHF	TGTGCCAGCAGTTACGAGGGACAGGTCAATCAGCCCCAGCATTTT
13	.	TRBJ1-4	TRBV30	CALDLGANEKLFF	TGTGCCTTGGACTTGGGTGCCAATGAAAAACTGTTTTTT
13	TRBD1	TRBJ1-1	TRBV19	CASTPGQGGKAFF	TGTGCCAGTACCCCAGGACAGGGAGGGAAAGCTTTCTTT
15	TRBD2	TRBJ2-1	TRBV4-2	CASSRTSGRFVEQFF	TGTGCCAGCAGCCGGACTAGTGGTCGGTTCGTTGAGCAGTTCTTC
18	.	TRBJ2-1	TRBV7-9	CASSSGGTGRSSYNEQFF	TGTGCCAGCAGCTCCGGAGGGACGGGGCGAAGCTCCTACAATGAGCAGTTCTTC
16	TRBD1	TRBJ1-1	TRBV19	CASSIASGQLNTEAFF	TGTGCCAGTAGTATAGCCTCGGGACAGCTTAACACTGAAGCTTTCTTT